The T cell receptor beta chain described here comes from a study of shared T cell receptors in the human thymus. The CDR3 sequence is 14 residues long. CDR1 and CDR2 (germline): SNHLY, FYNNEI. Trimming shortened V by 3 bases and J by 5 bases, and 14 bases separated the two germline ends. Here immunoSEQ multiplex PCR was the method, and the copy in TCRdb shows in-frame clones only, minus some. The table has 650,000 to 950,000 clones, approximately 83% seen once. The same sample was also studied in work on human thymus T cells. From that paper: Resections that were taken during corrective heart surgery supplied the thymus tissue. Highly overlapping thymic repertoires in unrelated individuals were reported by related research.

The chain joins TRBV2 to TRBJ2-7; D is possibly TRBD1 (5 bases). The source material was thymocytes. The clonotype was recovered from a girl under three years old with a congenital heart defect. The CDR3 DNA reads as TGTGCCAGCAGTGATTTCCAGGGAAGGAACGAGCAGTACTTC. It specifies CASSDFQGRNEQYF.